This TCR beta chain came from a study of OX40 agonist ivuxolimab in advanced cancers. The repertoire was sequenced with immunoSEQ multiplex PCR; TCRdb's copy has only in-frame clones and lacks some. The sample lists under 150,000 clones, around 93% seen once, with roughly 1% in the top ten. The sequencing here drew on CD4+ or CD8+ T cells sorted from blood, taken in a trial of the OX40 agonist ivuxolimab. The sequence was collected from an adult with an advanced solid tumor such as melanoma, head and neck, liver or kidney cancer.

The CDR3 bases are TGTGCCAGCAGCCCAAGGGGGGGGATCTACGAGCAGTACTTC. It is translated as CASSPRGGIYEQYF. The rearrangement links TRBV7-2 to TRBJ2-7, with a weak D call TRBD2 (7 bases). Germline CDR1 and CDR2: SGHTA and FQGNSA. Trimming took off 5 bases at V and 3 bases at J, with 14 bases between the two ends. This CDR3 is built from 14 residues. Using reference TRBV7-2 and TRBJ2-7 for the parts outside the CDR3, the full variable domain is GAGVSQSPSNKVTEKGKDVELRCDPISGHTALYWYRQSLGQGLEFLIYFQGNSAPDKSGLPSDRFSAERTGGSVSTLTIQRTQQEDSAVYLCASSPRGGIYEQYFGPGTRLTVT.